The present entry profiles one TCR beta chain with its context. Its cognate antigen has yet to be identified. Base qualities are not at hand, and no much larger clone is one base apart. Patients with a history of autoimmune disease or receiving systemic immunosuppression were excluded from the trial. Peripheral blood for TCR sequencing was collected from all dose cohorts at baseline, on cycle 4 day 1, and on cycle 7 day 1. The samples were taken from a phase I, first-in-human, multicenter, open-label dose-escalation trial of ivuxolimab. Adults with locally advanced or metastatic melanoma, renal cell carcinoma, hepatocellular carcinoma or head and neck squamous cell carcinoma were enrolled in the trial. Before TCR sequencing, CD4+ T cells and CD8+ T cells were sorted from peripheral blood as separate populations. These data belong to a study of OX40 agonist ivuxolimab in advanced cancers. In terms of the full investigation: Ivuxolimab was an agonistic, fully human IgG2 monoclonal antibody directed against OX40 (CD134), a costimulatory receptor. Peripheral TCRbeta sequencing was intended to test whether TCR sequence diversity was altered and clonal T-cell expansion was caused by ivuxolimab. Three dose-escalation patients achieved partial responses, one with hepatocellular carcinoma and two with cutaneous melanoma. Among the approximately 50 dose-escalation patients, some 19 had hepatocellular carcinoma, approximately 15 melanoma, 9 renal cell carcinoma and 9 head and neck cancer. Intravenous ivuxolimab was administered to patients every 2 weeks at six dose levels: 0.01, 0.1, 0.3, 1.5, 3 and 10 mg/kg. Patients were allowed to have had prior anti-PD-1, anti-PD-L1 or anti-CTLA-4 therapy, and approximately 40% of the dose-escalation patients had previously received checkpoint inhibitors. The monotherapy dose-escalation portion (N ≈ 57 patients) of the phase I ivuxolimab trial is reported in the paper. The dose-escalation cohort was 82.7% male with a mean age of around 62 years, ranging from roughly 20 to 80. Results and caveats for the whole study, not just this receptor: At doses from 0.1 to 3.0 mg/kg, clonal expansion was seen in both CD4+ and CD8+ blood T cells between baseline and week 6. Antigen specificity was not determined for the clonally expanded peripheral T cells. After ivuxolimab, expanded clones were on average more numerous among CD8+ T cells than among CD4+ T cells. Low levels of normalized T-cell clonal expansion were also seen in some nonresponding patients. In the 0.1-3.0 mg/kg groups, partial responders had among the lowest normalized peripheral clonal expansion, particularly in CD8+ T cells.

The germline V gene gives CDR1 as MGHRA and CDR2 as YSYEKL. V and J lose 6 bases and 5 bases, and a span of 25 bases separates them. The CDR3 runs 18 amino acids, cysteine and phenylalanine included. Only the CDR3 region is kept as DNA, spanning 54 bases read in frame from base 1. To sequence the TCRbeta CDR3 region, genomic DNA was isolated from the sorted cells. The immunoSEQ Assay was used to sequence the TCRbeta CDR3 regions. The table comes from immuneACCESS by way of TCRdb, which keeps in-frame sequences with V and J called. Part of the clones is missing from these tables; in studies checked, under half for an unresolved V gene and the rest for unknown reasons. Present in this sample are roughly 62,000 clones, 70% to 90% of which were seen just once. The ten largest account for approximately 4.7% of the sample.

The source is an adult with an advanced solid tumor such as melanoma, head and neck, liver or kidney cancer. The sample was CD4+ or CD8+ T cells sorted from blood, taken in a trial of the OX40 agonist ivuxolimab. This chain joins TRBV4-1 to TRBJ1-4, and possibly TRBD1, on 6 matching bases. The nucleotide sequence is TGCGCCAGCAGGGATCTATACCAGGGGTCGGGGAAAAATGAAAAACTGTTTTTT. This sequence encodes CASRDLYQGSGKNEKLFF.